The 8 T cell receptor beta chains given below trace back to one sample, sequenced in a study of blood T cell repertoires in COVID-19. Sequencing used immunoSEQ multiplex PCR; TCRdb keeps in-frame clones, though not all of them. The sample holds roughly 100,000 clones, more than 85% seen once. Input material: peripheral blood. The receptors stem from a man in his forties or fifties with active or convalescent COVID-19.

J is TRBJ1-6 and V is TRBV7-6; 11 bases map to TRBD1. The J segment lost 9 bases and the V segment lost 5 bases, leaving 6 bases of the junction unmatched. This CDR3 has 15 residues. Per the germline V gene, CDR1 is SGHVS and CDR2 is FNYEAQ. CDR3 sequence (DNA): TGTGCCAGCAGCCTGGGACAGGGGGAAGGTTCACCCCTCCACTTT. This translates into CASSLGQGEGSPLHF.

The chain carries TRBV28 and TRBJ2-7; 8 bases are shared with TRBD2. This CDR3 has 15 amino acids. V shed 6 bases, J shed 2 bases, and the junction held 9 bases outside the gene matches. The germline V gene has CDR1 MDHEN and CDR2 SYDVKM. The CDR3 DNA sequence: TGTGCCAGCAGGACTGAGCGGGGGCCCGCCTACGAGCAGTACGTC. Translation: CASRTERGPAYEQYV.

The gene calls are TRBV2 and TRBJ1-4; D is perhaps TRBD1 (5 bases). V was clipped by 6 bases and J by 12 bases, with 20 bases between them. Germline-derived CDR1 and CDR2 are SNHLY and FYNNEI. This CDR3 has 14 amino acids. The CDR3 loop is CASRVGHLGGELFF. Here the CDR3 DNA reads TGTGCCAGCAGAGTAGGTCACTTGGGGGGAGAACTGTTTTTT.

This clone has just a few counts. This chain uses TRBV7-9 with TRBJ2-1; maybe TRBD2 (5 bases). CDR1 and CDR2 from the germline V gene are SEHNR and FQNEAQ (reference sequence). This CDR3 is built from 17 residues. Trimming took 8 bases from V and 5 from J, leaving 25 bases between them. This CDR3 is CASGENWTLGLHNEQFF. CDR3 DNA: TGTGCCAGCGGCGAGAACTGGACTTTAGGGTTGCACAATGAGCAGTTCTTC.

The CDR3 region is CASSSDLGQPQHF. The CDR3 DNA reads TGTGCCAGCAGCTCAGACTTGGGTCAGCCCCAGCATTTT. This chain connects TRBV7-9 to TRBJ1-5, with D unresolved. Trimming pared 4 bases from V and 6 bases from J, leaving 10 bases between. CDR1 and CDR2 from the germline V gene are SEHNR and FQNEAQ (reference sequence). This CDR3 has 13 amino acids.

The rearrangement joins TRBV5-1 to TRBJ2-5; TRBD1 matches at 7 bases. Losses at the gene ends were 3 bases for V and 3 bases for J; bases not matched to a gene: 11. Germline lookup yields CDR1 SGHRS and CDR2 YFSETQ. The length of the CDR3 is 16 residues. CDR3 region: CASSYTGAGLEETQYF. The CDR3 DNA reads as TGCGCCAGCAGCTACACAGGGGCTGGGTTAGAAGAGACCCAGTACTTC.

V and J are TRBV7-2 and TRBJ1-4; 7 bases are a match to TRBD1. V lost 4 bases, J lost 3 bases, and 5 bases stayed unmatched. The CDR3 consists of 15 residues. Germline CDR1 SGHTA, CDR2 FQGNSA. CDR3 nucleotide sequence: TGTGCCAGCAGCTCTGGGGGACAGTCTAATGAAAAACTGTTTTTT. Translating it yields CASSSGGQSNEKLFF. The whole variable domain, filled in from reference TRBV7-2 and TRBJ1-4, reads GAGVSQSPSNKVTEKGKDVELRCDPISGHTALYWYRQSLGQGLEFLIYFQGNSAPDKSGLPSDRFSAERTGGSVSTLTIQRTQQEDSAVYLCASSSGGQSNEKLFFGSGTQLSVL.

The V call is TRBV4-1, the J call TRBJ1-5, with D maybe TRBD1 (6 bases). Trimming left V 0 bases short and J 9 bases short, with 18 bases between. Germline CDR1 MGHRA, CDR2 YSYEKL. The CDR3 covers 16 residues. This chain's CDR3 is CASSQEGLQGKGPQHF. The CDR3 DNA is TGCGCCAGCAGCCAAGAGGGTCTACAGGGAAAGGGGCCCCAGCATTTT.